The source of this T cell receptor (beta chain) is a study of cytomegalovirus exposure and HLA in healthy donors. Study at large: Most donors, 70% to 85% of some 400 genotyped, fell in the Caucasian-associated ancestry cluster.

The PCR had 60 Vbeta and 13 Jbeta primers. Measured with immunoSEQ multiplex PCR; TCRdb has only the in-frame clones, and not every one. This table has 95,000 to 100,000 clones, about 80% appearing once. This clone was seen a few times. The antigen is not known. Findings and limits, study-wide: The authors considered a cluster of highly shared sequence variants likely to be a sequencing artifact. Previous analysis showed most TCR beta V segments were productive about 87% or about 30% of the time. More clonal expansion characterized HLA-associated TCR beta chains than equally common others in a later analysis.

Per the germline V gene, CDR1 is SGHDT and CDR2 is YYEEEE. V shed 0 bases and J 12 bases; nucleotides not matched to a gene: 9. The CDR3 has 16 amino acids. This chain connects TRBV5-6 to TRBJ2-1; TRBD2 aligns across 13 bases. What was sequenced was PBMCs. The receptor was derived from a woman between 55 and 75 years old in good health and CMV-seronegative. CDR3 coding DNA: TGTGCCAGCAGCTTGGCACTAGCGGGAGGGCGGATAGGGCAGTTCTTC. As protein: CASSLALAGGRIGQFF.